This T cell receptor (beta chain) derives from a study of blood T cell repertoires in COVID-19. Study-wide context: PBMCs, B-cell-depleted T cells, or T cells provided the cDNA or gDNA that made up the material.

In the authors' methods: The assay estimated nucleated cells by amplifying reference gene primers. The data were produced by immunoSEQ multiplex PCR, yet TCRdb's version contains in-frame clones alone and is incomplete. V and J calls plus clone size are reproduced from that table; the DNA served to infer D and trimming. The repertoire holds about 440,000 clones, with roughly 85% as singletons. The germline CDR1 and CDR2 sequences are MNHEY and SVGAGI. Trimming removed 0 bases at V and 2 bases at J, with 8 bases between. The CDR3 has 15 residues. The participants were between about 18 and 95 years old and came from about two dozen US areas.

The source of this sequence is a young woman with acute COVID-19. The V gene is TRBV6-5, the J gene TRBJ1-5, with D possibly being TRBD1 (5 bases). Sequenced sample: PBMCs or T cells enriched from blood (not recorded which). Here the CDR3 reads CASSYSGGGNQPQHF. In nucleotides, the CDR3 is TGTGCCAGCAGTTACTCGGGGGGTGGCAATCAGCCCCAGCATTTT.